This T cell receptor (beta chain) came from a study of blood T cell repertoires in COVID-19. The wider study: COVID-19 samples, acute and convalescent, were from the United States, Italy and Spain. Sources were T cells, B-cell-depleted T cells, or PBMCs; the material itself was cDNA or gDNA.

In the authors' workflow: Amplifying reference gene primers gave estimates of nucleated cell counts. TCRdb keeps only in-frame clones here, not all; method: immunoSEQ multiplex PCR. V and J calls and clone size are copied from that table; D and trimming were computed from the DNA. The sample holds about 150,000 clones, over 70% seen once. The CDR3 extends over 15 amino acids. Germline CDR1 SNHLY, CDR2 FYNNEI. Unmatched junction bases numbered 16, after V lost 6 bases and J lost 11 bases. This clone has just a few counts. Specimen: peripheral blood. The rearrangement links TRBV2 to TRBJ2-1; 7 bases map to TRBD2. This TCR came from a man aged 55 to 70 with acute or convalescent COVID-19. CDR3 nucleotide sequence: TGTGCCAGCAGGGTCCCGGGACTAATCCAAGGGAAGCAGTTCTTC. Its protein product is CASRVPGLIQGKQFF.